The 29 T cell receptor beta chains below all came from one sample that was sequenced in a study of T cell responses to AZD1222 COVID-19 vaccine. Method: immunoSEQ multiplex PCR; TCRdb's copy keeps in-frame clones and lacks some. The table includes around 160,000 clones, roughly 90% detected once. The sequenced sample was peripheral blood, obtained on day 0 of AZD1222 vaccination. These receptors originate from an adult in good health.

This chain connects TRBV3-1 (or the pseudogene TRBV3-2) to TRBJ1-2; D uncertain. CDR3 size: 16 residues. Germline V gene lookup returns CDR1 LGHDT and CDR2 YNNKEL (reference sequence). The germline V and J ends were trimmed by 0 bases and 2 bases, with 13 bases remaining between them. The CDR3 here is CASSQDMAVLNYGYTF. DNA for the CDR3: TGTGCCAGCAGCCAAGATATGGCAGTCCTCAACTATGGCTACACCTTC.

In DNA, the CDR3 is TGCGCCAGCAGCGGAACAGGTGAGCAGTTCTTC. Translating gives CASSGTGEQFF. This chain links TRBV5-1 with TRBJ2-1, with D tentatively TRBD1 (5 bases). Trimming removed 4 bases from V and 9 bases from J, with 8 bases in between. Germline V lookup: CDR1 SGHRS, CDR2 YFSETQ. The CDR3 covers 11 residues.

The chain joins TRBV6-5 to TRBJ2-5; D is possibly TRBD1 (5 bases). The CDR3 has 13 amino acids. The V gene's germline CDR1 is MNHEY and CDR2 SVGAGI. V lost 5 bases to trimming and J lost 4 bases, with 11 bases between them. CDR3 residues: CASSNPGIETQYF. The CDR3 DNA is TGTGCCAGCAGTAATCCAGGGATAGAGACCCAGTACTTC.

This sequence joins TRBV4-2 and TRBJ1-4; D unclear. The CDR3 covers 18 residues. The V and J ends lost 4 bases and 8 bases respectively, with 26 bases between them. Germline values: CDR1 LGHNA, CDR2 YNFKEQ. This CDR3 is CASSPVRGSTNSREKLFF. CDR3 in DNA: TGTGCCAGCAGCCCGGTTCGGGGTTCAACGAACTCGAGAGAAAAACTGTTTTTT.

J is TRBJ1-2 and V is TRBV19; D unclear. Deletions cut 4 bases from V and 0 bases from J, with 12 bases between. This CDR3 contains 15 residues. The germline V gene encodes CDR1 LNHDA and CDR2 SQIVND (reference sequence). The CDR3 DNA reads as TGTGCCAGTAGTACTCATAGTAACCCTAACTATGGCTACACCTTC. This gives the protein CASSTHSNPNYGYTF.

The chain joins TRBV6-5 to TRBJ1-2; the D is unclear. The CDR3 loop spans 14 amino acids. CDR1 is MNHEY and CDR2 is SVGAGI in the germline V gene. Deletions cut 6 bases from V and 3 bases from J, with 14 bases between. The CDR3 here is CASSSPGPDYGYTF. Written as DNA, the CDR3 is TGTGCCAGCAGCTCCCCTGGACCCGACTATGGCTACACCTTC.

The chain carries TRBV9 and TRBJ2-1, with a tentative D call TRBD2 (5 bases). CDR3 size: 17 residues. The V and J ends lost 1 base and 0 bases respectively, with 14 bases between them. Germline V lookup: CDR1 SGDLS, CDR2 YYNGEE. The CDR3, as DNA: TGTGCCAGCAGCGTAAGTATTCTGGGAGACTCCTACAATGAGCAGTTCTTC. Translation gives CASSVSILGDSYNEQFF.

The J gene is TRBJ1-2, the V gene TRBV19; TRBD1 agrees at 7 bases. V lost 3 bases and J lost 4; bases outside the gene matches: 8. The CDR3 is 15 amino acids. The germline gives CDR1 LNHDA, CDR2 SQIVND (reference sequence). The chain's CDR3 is CASSMVQGESYGYTF. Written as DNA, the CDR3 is TGTGCCAGTAGTATGGTTCAGGGGGAGAGCTATGGCTACACCTTC.

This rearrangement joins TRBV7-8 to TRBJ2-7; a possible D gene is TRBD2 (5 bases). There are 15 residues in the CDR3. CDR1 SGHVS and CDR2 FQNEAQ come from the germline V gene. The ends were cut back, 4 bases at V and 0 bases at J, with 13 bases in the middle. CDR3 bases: TGTGCCAGCAGCTCCGGGGAACGGAGCTCCTACGAGCAGTACTTC. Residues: CASSSGERSSYEQYF.

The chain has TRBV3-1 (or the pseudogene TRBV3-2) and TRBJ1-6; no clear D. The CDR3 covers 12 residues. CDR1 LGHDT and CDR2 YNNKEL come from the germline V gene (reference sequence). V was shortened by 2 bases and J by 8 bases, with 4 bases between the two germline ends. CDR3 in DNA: TGTGCCAGCAGCCAACAGCATTCACCCCTCCACTTT. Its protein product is CASSQQHSPLHF.

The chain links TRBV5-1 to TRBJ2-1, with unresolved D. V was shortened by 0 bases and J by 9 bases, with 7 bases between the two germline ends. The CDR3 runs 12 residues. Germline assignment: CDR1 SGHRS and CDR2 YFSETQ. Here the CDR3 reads CASSLVASEQFF. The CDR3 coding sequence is TGCGCCAGCAGCTTGGTGGCCTCTGAGCAGTTCTTC.

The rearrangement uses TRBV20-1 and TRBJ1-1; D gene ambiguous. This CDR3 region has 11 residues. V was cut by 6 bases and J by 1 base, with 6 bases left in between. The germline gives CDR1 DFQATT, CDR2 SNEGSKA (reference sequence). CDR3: CSARSNTEAFF. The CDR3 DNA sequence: TGCAGTGCCAGGTCGAACACTGAAGCTTTCTTT.

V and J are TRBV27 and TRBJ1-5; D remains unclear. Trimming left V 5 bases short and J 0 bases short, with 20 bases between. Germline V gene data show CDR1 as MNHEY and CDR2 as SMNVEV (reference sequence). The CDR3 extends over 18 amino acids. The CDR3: CASSHVGVEGYSNQPQHF. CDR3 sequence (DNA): TGTGCCAGCAGTCACGTAGGAGTGGAAGGGTATAGCAATCAGCCCCAGCATTTT.

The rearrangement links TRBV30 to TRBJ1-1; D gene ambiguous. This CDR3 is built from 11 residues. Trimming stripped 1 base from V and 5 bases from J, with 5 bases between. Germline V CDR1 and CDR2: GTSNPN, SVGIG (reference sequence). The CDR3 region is CAWSEATEAFF. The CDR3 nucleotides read TGTGCCTGGAGTGAGGCGACTGAAGCTTTCTTT.

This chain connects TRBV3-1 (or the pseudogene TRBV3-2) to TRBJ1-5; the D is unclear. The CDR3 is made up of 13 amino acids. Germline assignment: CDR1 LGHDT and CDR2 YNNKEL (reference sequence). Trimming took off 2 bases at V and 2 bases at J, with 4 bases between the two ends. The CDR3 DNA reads TGTGCCAGCAGCCAATCCCGCAATCAGCCCCAGCATTTT. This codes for CASSQSRNQPQHF.

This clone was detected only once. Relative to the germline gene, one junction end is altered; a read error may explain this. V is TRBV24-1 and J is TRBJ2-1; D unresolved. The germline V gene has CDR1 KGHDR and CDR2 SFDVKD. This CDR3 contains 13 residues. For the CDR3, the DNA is TGTGCCACCAGTGACCCGGGCAACAATCAGCAGTTCTTC. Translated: CATSDPGNNQQFF.

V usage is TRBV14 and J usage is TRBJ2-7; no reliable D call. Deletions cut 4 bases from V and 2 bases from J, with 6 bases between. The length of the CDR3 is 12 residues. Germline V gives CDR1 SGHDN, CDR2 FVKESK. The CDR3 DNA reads TGTGCCAGCAGCCGCACTCCCTACGAGCAGTACTTC. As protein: CASSRTPYEQYF.

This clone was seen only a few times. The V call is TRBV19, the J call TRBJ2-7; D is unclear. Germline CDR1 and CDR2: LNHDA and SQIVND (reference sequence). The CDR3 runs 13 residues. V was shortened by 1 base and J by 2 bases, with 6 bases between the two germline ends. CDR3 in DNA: TGTGCCAGTAGTATAGCCCAAACCTACGAGCAGTACTTC. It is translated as CASSIAQTYEQYF.

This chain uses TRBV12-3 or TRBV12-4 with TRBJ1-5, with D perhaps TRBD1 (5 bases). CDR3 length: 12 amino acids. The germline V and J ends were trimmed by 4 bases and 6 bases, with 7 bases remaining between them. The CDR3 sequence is CASSYGGQPQHF. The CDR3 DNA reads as TGTGCCAGCAGTTATGGGGGTCAGCCCCAGCATTTT.

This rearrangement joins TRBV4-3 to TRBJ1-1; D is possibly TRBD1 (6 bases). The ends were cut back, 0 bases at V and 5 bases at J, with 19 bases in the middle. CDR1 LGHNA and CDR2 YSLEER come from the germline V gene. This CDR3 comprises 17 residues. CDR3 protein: CASSQDIGPGARTEAFF. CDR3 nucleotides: TGCGCCAGCAGCCAAGATATTGGTCCGGGGGCGCGAACTGAAGCTTTCTTT.

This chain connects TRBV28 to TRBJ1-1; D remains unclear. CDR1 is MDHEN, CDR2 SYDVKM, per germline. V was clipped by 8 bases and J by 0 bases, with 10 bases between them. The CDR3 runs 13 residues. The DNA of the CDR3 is TGTGCCAGCCGCGGGAATCTGAACACTGAAGCTTTCTTT. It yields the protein CASRGNLNTEAFF.

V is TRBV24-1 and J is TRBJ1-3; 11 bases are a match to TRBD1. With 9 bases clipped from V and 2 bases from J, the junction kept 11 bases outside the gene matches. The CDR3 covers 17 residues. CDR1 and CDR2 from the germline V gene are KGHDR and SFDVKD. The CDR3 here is CATPGTGGLRTGNTIYF. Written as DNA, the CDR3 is TGTGCCACCCCCGGGACAGGGGGACTGAGAACTGGAAACACCATATATTTT.

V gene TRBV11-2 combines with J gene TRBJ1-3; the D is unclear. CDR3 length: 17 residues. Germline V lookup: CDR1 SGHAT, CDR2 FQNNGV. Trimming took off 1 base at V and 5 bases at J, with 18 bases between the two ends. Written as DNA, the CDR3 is TGTGCCAGCAGCTTAGGAGAATTTACTAGTAATAGAAACACCATATATTTT. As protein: CASSLGEFTSNRNTIYF.

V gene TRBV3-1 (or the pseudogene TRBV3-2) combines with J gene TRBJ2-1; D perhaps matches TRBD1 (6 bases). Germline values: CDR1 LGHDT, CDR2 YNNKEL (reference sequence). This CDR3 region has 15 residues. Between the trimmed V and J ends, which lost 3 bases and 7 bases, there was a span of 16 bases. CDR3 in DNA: TGTGCCAGCAGCCAGGCGGGTCAAAGGGGGAATGAGCAGTTCTTC. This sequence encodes CASSQAGQRGNEQFF.

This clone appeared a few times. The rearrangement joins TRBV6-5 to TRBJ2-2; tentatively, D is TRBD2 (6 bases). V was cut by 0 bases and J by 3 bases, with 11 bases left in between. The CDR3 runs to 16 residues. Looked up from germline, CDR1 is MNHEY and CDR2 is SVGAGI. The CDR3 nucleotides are TGTGCCAGCAGTTACTCGAGTGGGACTTACACCGGGGAGCTGTTTTTT. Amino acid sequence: CASSYSSGTYTGELFF.

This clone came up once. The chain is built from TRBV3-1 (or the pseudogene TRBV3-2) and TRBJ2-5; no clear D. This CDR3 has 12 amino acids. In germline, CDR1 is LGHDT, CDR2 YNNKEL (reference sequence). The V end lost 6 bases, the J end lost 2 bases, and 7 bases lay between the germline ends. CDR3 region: CASRSEQETQYF. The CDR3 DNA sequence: TGTGCCAGCAGGTCAGAACAAGAGACCCAGTACTTC.

CDR3 amino acids: CASSDGQLPTDTQYF. CDR3 in DNA: TGTGCCAGCAGTGATGGGCAGCTTCCCACAGATACGCAGTATTTT. V is TRBV25-1 and J is TRBJ2-3; D gene ambiguous. V was pared by 3 bases and J by 2 bases, with 12 bases between. CDR1 MGHDK and CDR2 SYGVNS come from the germline V gene. The CDR3 totals 15 residues.

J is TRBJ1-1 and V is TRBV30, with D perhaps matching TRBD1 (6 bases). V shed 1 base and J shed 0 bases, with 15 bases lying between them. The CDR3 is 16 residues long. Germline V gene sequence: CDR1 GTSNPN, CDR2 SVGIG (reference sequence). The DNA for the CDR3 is TGTGCCTGGAGTGAAACAGGGCACGTCATGAACACTGAAGCTTTCTTT. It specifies CAWSETGHVMNTEAFF.

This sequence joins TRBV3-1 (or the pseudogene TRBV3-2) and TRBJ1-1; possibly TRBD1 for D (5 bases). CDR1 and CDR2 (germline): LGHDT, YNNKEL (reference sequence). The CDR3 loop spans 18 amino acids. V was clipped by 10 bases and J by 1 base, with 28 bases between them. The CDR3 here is CATLRWGQARIRNTEAFF. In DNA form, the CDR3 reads TGTGCCACCCTTCGCTGGGGCCAGGCGAGAATACGGAACACTGAAGCTTTCTTT.